This TCR beta chain came from a study of CD8 T cells in Susac syndrome. Turning to the study itself: The Susac syndrome patients that were sequenced included six with active disease and eight in remission. At the time their blood was drawn, patients with Susac syndrome were either therapy-naive, on corticosteroids (with some of them also receiving intravenous immunoglobulin), or on intravenous immunoglobulin alone. Overall study results and limits: Total CD8+ repertoires held 15 to 20 Susac-specific public clones, while CD8+ TEMRA repertoires held a few.

Germline V gives CDR1 LNHNV, CDR2 YYDKDF (reference sequence). Unmatched junction bases numbered 7, after V lost 9 bases and J lost 3 bases. This CDR3 spans 14 amino acids. Random hexamers were used to reverse transcribe roughly 0.45 to 1 ug of RNA. TCRdb passed the immunoSEQ multiplex PCR reads through MiXCR, listing each CDR3 protein once. The repertoire holds roughly 190,000 distinct CDR3 sequences, with more than 85% as singletons. Note on this clonotype: Its antigen is as yet unknown.

The source material was CD8+ T cells from PBMCs. This chain uses TRBV15 with TRBJ1-4, with TRBD1 identical over 7 bases. This clonotype was sampled from a human donor with Susac syndrome. The CDR3 coding sequence is TGTGCCACTGCACAGGGGTTCGCTAATGAAAAACTGTTTTTT. It codes for CATAQGFANEKLFF.